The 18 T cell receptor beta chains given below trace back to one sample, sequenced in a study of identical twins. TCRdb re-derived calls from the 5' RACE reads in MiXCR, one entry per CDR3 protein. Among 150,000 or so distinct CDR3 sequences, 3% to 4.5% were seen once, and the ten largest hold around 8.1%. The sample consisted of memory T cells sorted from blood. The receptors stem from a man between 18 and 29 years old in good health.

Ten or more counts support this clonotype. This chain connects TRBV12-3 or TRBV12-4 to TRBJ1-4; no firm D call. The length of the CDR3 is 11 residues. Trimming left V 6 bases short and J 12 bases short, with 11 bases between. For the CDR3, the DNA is TGTGCCAGCAGCCCGAATTCTGAACTGTTTTTT. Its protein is CASSPNSELFF.

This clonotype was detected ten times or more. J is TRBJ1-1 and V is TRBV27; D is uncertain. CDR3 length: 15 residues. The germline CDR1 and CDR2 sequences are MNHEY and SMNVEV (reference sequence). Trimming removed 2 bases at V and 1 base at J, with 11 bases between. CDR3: CASSLKATKNTEAFF. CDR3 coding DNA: TGTGCCAGCAGTTTAAAGGCCACAAAGAACACTGAAGCTTTCTTT.

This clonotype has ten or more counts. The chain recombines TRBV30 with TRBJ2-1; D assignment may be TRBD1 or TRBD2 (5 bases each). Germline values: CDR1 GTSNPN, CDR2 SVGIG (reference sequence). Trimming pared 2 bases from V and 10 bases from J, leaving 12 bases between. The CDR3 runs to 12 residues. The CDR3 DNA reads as TGTGCCTGGAGTAGAGGGGCTAGCGAGCAGTTCTTC. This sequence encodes CAWSRGASEQFF.

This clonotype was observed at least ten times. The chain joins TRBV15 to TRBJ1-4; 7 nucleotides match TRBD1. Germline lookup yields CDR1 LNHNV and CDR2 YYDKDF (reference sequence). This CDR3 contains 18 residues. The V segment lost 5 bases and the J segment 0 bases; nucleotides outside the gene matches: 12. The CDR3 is CATSGTIPGQPTNEKLFF. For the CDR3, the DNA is TGTGCCACCAGCGGAACTATCCCGGGACAGCCAACTAATGAAAAACTGTTTTTT.

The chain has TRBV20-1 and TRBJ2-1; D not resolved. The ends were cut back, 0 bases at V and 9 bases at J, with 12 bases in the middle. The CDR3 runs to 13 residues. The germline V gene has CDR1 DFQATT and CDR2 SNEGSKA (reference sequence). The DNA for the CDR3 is TGCAGTGCTAGAGACCCTCCCAGCGTTGAGCAGTTCTTC. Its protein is CSARDPPSVEQFF.

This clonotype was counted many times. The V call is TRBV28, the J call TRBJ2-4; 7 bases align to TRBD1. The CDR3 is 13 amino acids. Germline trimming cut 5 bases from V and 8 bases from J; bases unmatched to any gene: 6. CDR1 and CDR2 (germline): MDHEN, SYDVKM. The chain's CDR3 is CASSTDRVDIQYF. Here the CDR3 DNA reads TGTGCCAGCAGTACAGACAGGGTGGACATTCAGTACTTC.

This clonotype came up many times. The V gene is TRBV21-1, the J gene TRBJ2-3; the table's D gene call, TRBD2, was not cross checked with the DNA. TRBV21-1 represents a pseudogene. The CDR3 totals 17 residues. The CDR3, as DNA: TGTGCCAGCAGCATGATAGAAGCGGGAGGGCCGCCAGATACGCAGTATTTT. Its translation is CASSMIEAGGPPDTQYF.

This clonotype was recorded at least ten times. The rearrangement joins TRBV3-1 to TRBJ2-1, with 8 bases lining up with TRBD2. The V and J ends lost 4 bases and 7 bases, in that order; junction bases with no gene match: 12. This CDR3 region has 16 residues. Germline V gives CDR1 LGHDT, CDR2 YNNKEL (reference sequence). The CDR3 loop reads CASSPGLASLGNEQFF. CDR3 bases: TGTGCCAGCAGCCCCGGACTAGCCTCCTTAGGGAATGAGCAGTTCTTC.

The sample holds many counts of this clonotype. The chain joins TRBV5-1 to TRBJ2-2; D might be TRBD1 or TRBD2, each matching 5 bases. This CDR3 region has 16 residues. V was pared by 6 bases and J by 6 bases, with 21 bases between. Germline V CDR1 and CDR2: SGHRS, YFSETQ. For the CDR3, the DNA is TGCGCCAGCAAGGAGGCTCCGGGGAGCAGGGCCGGGGAGCTGTTTTTT. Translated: CASKEAPGSRAGELFF.

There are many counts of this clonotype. The CDR3 nucleotides are TGTGCCAGCAGTCGCGGAACGGCCAGGGACCACAATGAGCAGTTCTTC. Its protein product is CASSRGTARDHNEQFF. The V call is TRBV27, the J call TRBJ2-1; D may match TRBD1 or TRBD2 (5 bases each). Per germline, CDR1 MNHEY and CDR2 SMNVEV (reference sequence). This CDR3 contains 16 residues. V shed 5 bases and J shed 5 bases, with 19 bases lying between them.

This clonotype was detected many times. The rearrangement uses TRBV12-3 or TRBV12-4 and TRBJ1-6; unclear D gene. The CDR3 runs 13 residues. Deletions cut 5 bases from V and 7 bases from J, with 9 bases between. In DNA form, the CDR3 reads TGTGCCAGCAGTGTGCGGGAAAATTCACCCCTCCACTTT. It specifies CASSVRENSPLHF.

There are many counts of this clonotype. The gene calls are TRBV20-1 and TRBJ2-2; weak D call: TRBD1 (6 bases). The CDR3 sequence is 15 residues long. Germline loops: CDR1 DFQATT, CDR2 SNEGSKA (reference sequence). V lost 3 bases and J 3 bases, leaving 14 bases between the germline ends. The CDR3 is CSASQPGVDTGELFF. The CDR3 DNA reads TGCAGTGCTAGTCAGCCAGGGGTGGACACCGGGGAGCTGTTTTTT.

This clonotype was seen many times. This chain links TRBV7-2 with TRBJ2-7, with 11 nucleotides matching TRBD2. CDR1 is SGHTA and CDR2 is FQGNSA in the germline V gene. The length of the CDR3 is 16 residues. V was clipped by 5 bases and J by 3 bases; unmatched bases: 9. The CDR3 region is CASSRLAGGVDYEQYV. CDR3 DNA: TGTGCCAGCAGCAGGCTAGCGGGAGGAGTGGACTACGAGCAGTACGTC.

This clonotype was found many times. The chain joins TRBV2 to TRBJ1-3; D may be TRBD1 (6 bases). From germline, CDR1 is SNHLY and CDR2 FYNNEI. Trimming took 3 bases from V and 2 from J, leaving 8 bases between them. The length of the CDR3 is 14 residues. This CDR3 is CASSEPGAGNTIYF. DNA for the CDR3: TGTGCCAGCAGTGAGCCAGGGGCTGGAAACACCATATATTTT.

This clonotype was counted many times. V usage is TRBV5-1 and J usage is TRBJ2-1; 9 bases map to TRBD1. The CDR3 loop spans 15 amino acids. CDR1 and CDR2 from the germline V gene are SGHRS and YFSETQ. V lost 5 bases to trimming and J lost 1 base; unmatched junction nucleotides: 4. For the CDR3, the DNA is TGCGCCAGCAGGGGGACAGGGCCATCCTACAATGAGCAGTTCTTC. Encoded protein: CASRGTGPSYNEQFF.

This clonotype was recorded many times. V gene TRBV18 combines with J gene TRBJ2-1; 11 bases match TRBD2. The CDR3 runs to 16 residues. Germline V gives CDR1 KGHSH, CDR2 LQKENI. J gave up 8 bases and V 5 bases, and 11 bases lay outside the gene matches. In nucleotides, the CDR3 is TGTGCCAGCTCAACCAAACTAGCGGGGGTCAGGGATGAGCAGTTCTTC. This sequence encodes CASSTKLAGVRDEQFF.

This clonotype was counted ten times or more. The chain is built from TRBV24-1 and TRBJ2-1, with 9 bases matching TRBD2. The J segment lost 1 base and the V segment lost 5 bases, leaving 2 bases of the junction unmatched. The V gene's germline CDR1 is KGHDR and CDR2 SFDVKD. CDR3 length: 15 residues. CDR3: CATSGLAESYNEQFF. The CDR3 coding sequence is TGTGCCACCAGTGGACTAGCGGAATCCTACAATGAGCAGTTCTTC.

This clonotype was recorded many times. DNA of the CDR3: TGTGCCATCAGTGAGGGGATTGGCCCCTACAATGAGCAGTTCTTC. This sequence encodes CAISEGIGPYNEQFF. V and J are TRBV10-3 and TRBJ2-1; D gene uncertain. V lost 2 bases and J lost 2, with 10 bases in between. Germline CDR1 and CDR2: ENHRY and SYGVKD. This CDR3 region has 15 residues.